The clone carrying this T cell receptor beta chain was seen just once. V was clipped by 6 bases and J by 0 bases, with 10 bases between them. The CDR3 loop spans 14 amino acids. CDR1 and CDR2 (germline): MNHEY, SVGAGI. The data originate from a study of blood T cell repertoires in COVID-19. Study in general: Sources were T cells, B-cell-depleted T cells, or PBMCs; the material itself was cDNA or gDNA.

Per the original methods: The authors estimated nucleated cell counts from reference gene primer amplification. This table comes from immunoSEQ multiplex PCR, and its TCRdb copy is limited to in-frame clones, with some not included. The V and J calls and clone size were taken over from that table, and D and trimming were inferred from the DNA. The table has about 25,000 clones, roughly 80% seen once. The TCR originated in a man aged 45-60 years with active or convalescent COVID-19. This chain connects TRBV6-5 to TRBJ2-3; maybe TRBD1 (5 bases). Sequenced material: peripheral blood. CDR3 in amino acids: CASRLTESTDTQYF. CDR3 sequence (DNA): TGTGCCAGCAGGCTGACAGAGAGCACAGATACGCAGTATTTT.